This is a list of T cell receptor beta chains from one sample in a study of long-term antiretroviral therapy in people with HIV. Sequenced by immunoSEQ multiplex PCR; TCRdb stores in-frame clones only, minus some. The table shows fewer than 30,000 clones, with around 86% occurring only once. The sequencing here drew on unsorted PBMCs, taken at the start of antiretroviral therapy, before treatment. Receptors were obtained from a woman younger than 35 with HIV. CDR3s include the opening cysteine and the closing phenylalanine or tryptophan. D genes are given only for firm matches. Not every row has a clone size; where given, it reads once, few, many or a size class.

TRBJ2-2	TRBD2	-	TRBV7-3	CASSLGGLANTGELFF	TGTGCCAGCAGCTTAGGTGGACTAGCGAACACCGGGGAGCTGTTTTTT
TRBJ2-5	-	-	TRBV9	CASSWTGDSRETQYF	TGTGCCAGCAGCTGGACTGGGGACTCTCGAGAGACCCAGTACTTC
TRBJ1-1	-	-	TRBV7-9	CAGTGIGTEAFF	TGTGCTGGTACGGGAATAGGCACTGAAGCTTTCTTT
TRBJ2-2	TRBD2	-	TRBV9	CASSVSGTTPGELFF	TGTGCCAGCAGCGTTAGCGGGACTACCCCCGGGGAGCTGTTTTTT
TRBJ2-7	TRBD2	few	TRBV4-1	CASSQAGPTSGNYEQYF	TGCGCCAGCAGCCAAGCCGGACCGACTAGCGGGAACTACGAGCAGTACTTC
TRBJ1-6	TRBD1	-	TRBV6-6	CASSLGTGAISPLHF	TGTGCCAGCAGTCTCGGGACAGGGGCTATTTCACCCCTCCACTTT
TRBJ1-2	-	-	TRBV5-8	CASSANTELNYGYTF	TGTGCCAGCAGCGCGAACACAGAGCTTAACTATGGCTACACCTTC
TRBJ2-3	TRBD1	-	TRBV5-8	CASSFGTGGTDTQYF	TGTGCCAGCAGTTTCGGGACAGGGGGCACAGATACGCAGTATTTT
TRBJ2-7	-	-	TRBV7-8	CASSSDNEGSGSYEQYF	TGTGCCAGCAGCTCCGACAACGAGGGGTCGGGCTCCTACGAGCAGTACTTC
TRBJ1-4	-	-	TRBV30	CAWSVWGRKEKLFF	TGTGCCTGGAGTGTATGGGGCAGGAAGGAAAAACTGTTTTTT
TRBJ1-2	-	-	TRBV6-4	CASSEGGELYGYTF	TGTGCCAGCAGTGAAGGTGGTGAACTCTATGGCTACACCTTC
TRBJ1-5	-	-	TRBV9	CASSEGGSDDYSNQPQHF	TGTGCCAGCAGCGAGGGGGGGTCGGATGATTATAGCAATCAGCCCCAGCATTTT
TRBJ1-1	TRBD1	few	TRBV28	CASSPHLQGAYTEAFF	TGTGCCAGCAGTCCCCACCTGCAGGGGGCTTACACTGAAGCTTTCTTT
TRBJ1-5	-	-	TRBV25-1	CASSDFGHDQPQHF	TGTGCCAGCAGTGATTTCGGACACGATCAGCCCCAGCATTTT
TRBJ1-1	-	-	TRBV15	CATESTVNTEAFF	TGTGCCACGGAGTCGACGGTGAACACTGAAGCTTTCTTT
TRBJ2-3	-	-	TRBV28	CASSLETGEDTQYF	TGTGCCAGCAGTTTAGAAACGGGAGAAGATACGCAGTATTTT
TRBJ2-7	-	-	TRBV5-8	CASSFGGLYSYEQYF	TGTGCCAGCAGCTTTGGGGGGCTTTACTCCTACGAGCAGTACTTC
TRBJ2-1	TRBD2	-	TRBV19	CASSRTSQDNEQFF	TGTGCCAGTAGCCGGACTAGCCAAGACAATGAGCAGTTCTTC
TRBJ2-5	-	once	TRBV7-8	CASSSQETQYF	TGTGCCAGCAGCTCCCAAGAGACCCAGTACTTC
TRBJ1-1	-	-	TRBV6-5	CASSPGGGTEAFF	TGTGCCAGCAGCCCCGGGGGCGGGACTGAAGCTTTCTTT
TRBJ1-2	-	-	TRBV27	CASSFSSTYGYTF	TGTGCCAGCAGTTTTAGCTCTACCTATGGCTACACCTTC
TRBJ2-7	TRBD2	-	TRBV6-5	CASSLAGERRQYF	TGTGCCAGCAGCCTAGCGGGGGAACGGAGGCAGTACTTC
TRBJ2-7	TRBD1	-	TRBV9	CASSVATGKSYEQYF	TGTGCCAGCAGCGTAGCGACAGGGAAGTCCTACGAGCAGTACTTC
TRBJ2-1	TRBD1	-	TRBV7-9	CASSLGQNYNEQFF	TGTGCCAGCAGCTTGGGACAGAACTACAATGAGCAGTTCTTC
TRBJ1-6	TRBD1	-	TRBV4-3	CASSQTTGKGSPLHF	TGCGCCAGCAGCCAAACGACAGGGAAAGGTTCACCCCTCCACTTT
TRBJ1-1	-	-	TRBV28	CASIGGIMNTEAFF	TGTGCCAGCATAGGGGGTATAATGAACACTGAAGCTTTCTTT
TRBJ2-3	TRBD2	-	TRBV30	CAWSVHRTSGRNTDTQYF	TGTGCCTGGAGTGTACACAGGACTAGCGGGAGGAACACAGATACGCAGTATTTT
TRBJ1-2	-	few	TRBV27	CASSPSGNYGYTF	TGTGCCAGCAGTCCCAGCGGTAACTATGGCTACACCTTC
TRBJ1-5	-	-	TRBV4-3	CASSQGTGFNQPQHF	TGCGCCAGCAGCCAAGGAACAGGGTTTAATCAGCCCCAGCATTTT
TRBJ2-2	TRBD2	-	TRBV9	CASSVPTSGANTGELFF	TGTGCCAGCAGCGTACCTACTAGCGGGGCGAACACCGGGGAGCTGTTTTTT
TRBJ1-2	TRBD1	-	TRBV7-9	CASSQQAGTGAYGYTF	TGTGCCAGCAGTCAACAAGCCGGGACAGGCGCCTATGGCTACACCTTC